Below are 3 T cell receptor beta chains sequenced from a single sample in a study of cytomegalovirus exposure and HLA in healthy donors. A multiplex PCR was run with 60 Vbeta primers and 13 Jbeta primers. The data were produced by immunoSEQ multiplex PCR, yet TCRdb's version contains in-frame clones alone and is incomplete. The top ten hold 12% of the sample, which has 45,000 to 55,000 clones, around 52% seen once. Sequencing was carried out using PBMCs. These receptors were collected from a human donor in good health.

This clone was recorded only once. V and J are TRBV30 and TRBJ2-5; no firm D call. The tail of the sequence fits TRBJ2-7 better, so the J call may be wrong. Germline V gene lookup returns CDR1 GTSNPN and CDR2 SVGIG (reference sequence). The CDR3 is made up of 12 amino acids. CDR3 in amino acids: CAWSRASYEQYF. The CDR3 bases are TGTGCCTGGAGCCGAGCAAGCTACGAGCAGTACTTC.

V usage is TRBV27 and J usage is TRBJ1-2; 9 bases line up with TRBD1. CDR3 length equals 15 residues. After removal of 1 base from V and 3 bases from J, the junction contained 3 bases not matched to a gene. In germline, CDR1 is MNHEY, CDR2 SMNVEV (reference sequence). The CDR3 nucleotides are TGTGCCAGCAGTTTATGGGGACAGGGTGACTATGGCTACACCTTC. Protein: CASSLWGQGDYGYTF.

This clone occurred a few times. This sequence joins TRBV27 and TRBJ2-3, with a weak D call TRBD1 (6 bases). Trimming removed 5 bases from V and 3 bases from J, with 18 bases in between. The V gene's germline CDR1 is MNHEY and CDR2 SMNVEV (reference sequence). The CDR3 spans 16 residues. The CDR3 reads CASSPGTSIRTDTQYF. In nucleotides, the CDR3 is TGTGCCAGCAGTCCAGGGACATCCATCAGGACAGATACGCAGTATTTT.